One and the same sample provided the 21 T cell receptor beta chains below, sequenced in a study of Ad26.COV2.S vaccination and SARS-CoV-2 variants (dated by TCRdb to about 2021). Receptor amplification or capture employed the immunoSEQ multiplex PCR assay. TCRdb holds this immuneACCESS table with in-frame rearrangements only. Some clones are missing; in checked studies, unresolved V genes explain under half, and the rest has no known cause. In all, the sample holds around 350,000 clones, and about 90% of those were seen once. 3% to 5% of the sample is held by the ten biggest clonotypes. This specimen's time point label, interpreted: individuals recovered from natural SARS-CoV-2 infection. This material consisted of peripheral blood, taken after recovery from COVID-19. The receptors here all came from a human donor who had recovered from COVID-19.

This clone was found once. The CDR3 region is CSATPGETQYF. For the CDR3, the DNA is TGCAGTGCTACTCCCGGGGAGACCCAGTACTTC. The chain employs TRBV20-1 and TRBJ2-5; no clear D gene. V was cut by 4 bases and J by 5 bases, with 8 bases left in between. The CDR3 runs to 11 residues. Germline values: CDR1 DFQATT, CDR2 SNEGSKA (reference sequence).

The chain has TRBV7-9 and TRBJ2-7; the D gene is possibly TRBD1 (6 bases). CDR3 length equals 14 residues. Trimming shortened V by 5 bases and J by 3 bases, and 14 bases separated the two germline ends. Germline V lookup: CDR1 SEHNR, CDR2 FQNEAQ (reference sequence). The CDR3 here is CASSLRTEYYEQYF. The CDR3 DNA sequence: TGTGCCAGCAGCCTTCGGACAGAATACTACGAGCAGTACTTC.

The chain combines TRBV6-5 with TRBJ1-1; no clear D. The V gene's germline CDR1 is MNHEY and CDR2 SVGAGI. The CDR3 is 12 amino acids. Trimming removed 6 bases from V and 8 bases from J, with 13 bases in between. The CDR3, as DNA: TGTGCCAGCAGCTTCGACGGAACAGAAGCTTTCTTT. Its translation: CASSFDGTEAFF.

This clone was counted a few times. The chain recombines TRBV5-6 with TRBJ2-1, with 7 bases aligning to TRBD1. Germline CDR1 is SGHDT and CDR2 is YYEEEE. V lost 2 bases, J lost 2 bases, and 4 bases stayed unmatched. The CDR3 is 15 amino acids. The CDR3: CASSLGDRAYNEQFF. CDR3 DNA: TGTGCCAGCAGCTTAGGCGACAGGGCCTACAATGAGCAGTTCTTC.

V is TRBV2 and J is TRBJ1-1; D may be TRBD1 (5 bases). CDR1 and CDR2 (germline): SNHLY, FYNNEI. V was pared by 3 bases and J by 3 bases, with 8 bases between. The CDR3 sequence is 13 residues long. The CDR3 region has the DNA TGTGCCAGCAGTGACTGGGGGGACACTGAAGCTTTCTTT. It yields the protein CASSDWGDTEAFF.

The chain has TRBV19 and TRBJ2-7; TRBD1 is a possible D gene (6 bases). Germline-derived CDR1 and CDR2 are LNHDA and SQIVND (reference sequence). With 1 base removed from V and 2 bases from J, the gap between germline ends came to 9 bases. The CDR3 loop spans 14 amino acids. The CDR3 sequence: CASSIGDRTYEQYF. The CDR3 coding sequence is TGTGCCAGTAGTATAGGAGACAGGACCTACGAGCAGTACTTC.

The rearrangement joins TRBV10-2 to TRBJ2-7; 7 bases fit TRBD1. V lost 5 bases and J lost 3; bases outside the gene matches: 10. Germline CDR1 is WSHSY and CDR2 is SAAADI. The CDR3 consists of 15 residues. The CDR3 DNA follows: TGCGCCAGCAGTCGAACCTATGACAGGGTCTACGAGCAGTACTTC. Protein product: CASSRTYDRVYEQYF.

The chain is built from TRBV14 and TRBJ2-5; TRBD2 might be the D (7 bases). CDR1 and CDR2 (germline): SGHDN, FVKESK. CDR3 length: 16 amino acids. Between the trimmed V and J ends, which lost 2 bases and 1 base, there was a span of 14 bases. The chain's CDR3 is CASSQNAGAPQETQYF. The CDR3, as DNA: TGTGCCAGCAGCCAAAATGCGGGGGCCCCCCAAGAGACCCAGTACTTC.

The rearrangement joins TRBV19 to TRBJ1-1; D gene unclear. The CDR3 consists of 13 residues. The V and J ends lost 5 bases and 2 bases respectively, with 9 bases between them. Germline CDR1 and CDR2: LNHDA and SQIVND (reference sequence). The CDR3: CASSPLGNTEAFF. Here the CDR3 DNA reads TGTGCCAGTAGTCCCCTAGGTAACACTGAAGCTTTCTTT.

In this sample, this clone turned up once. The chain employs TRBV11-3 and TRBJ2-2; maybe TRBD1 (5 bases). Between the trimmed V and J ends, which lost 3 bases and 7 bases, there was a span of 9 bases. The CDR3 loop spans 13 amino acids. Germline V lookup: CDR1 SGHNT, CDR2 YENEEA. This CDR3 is CASSLGQGGELFF. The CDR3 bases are TGTGCCAGCAGCTTGGGGCAGGGCGGGGAGCTGTTTTTT.

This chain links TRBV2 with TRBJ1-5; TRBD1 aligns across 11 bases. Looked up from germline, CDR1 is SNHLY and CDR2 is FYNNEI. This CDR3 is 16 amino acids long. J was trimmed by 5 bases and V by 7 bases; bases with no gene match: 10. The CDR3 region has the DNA TGTGCCAGCAATCGGGACAGGGGGTCCGTTGATCAGCCCCAGCATTTT. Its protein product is CASNRDRGSVDQPQHF.

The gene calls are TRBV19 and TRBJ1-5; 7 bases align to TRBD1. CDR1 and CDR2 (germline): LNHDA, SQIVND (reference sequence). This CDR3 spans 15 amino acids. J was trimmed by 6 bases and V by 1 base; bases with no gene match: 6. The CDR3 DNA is TGTGCCAGTAGTATAGGTAGAGCAGGGGGTCAGCCCCAGCATTTT. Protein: CASSIGRAGGQPQHF.

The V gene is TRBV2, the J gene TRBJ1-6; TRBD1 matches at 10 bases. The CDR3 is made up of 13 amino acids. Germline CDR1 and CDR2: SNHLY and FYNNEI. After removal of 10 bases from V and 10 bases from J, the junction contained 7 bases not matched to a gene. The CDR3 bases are TGTGCCACCTCCGGGACAGGGGAATCACCCCTCCACTTT. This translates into CATSGTGESPLHF.

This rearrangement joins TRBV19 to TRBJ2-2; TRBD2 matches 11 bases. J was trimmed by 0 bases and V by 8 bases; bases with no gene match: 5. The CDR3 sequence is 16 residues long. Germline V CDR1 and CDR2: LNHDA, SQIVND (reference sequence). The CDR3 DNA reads TGTGCCAGTCATCTAGCGGGGGGTTCGAACACCGGGGAGCTGTTTTTT. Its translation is CASHLAGGSNTGELFF.

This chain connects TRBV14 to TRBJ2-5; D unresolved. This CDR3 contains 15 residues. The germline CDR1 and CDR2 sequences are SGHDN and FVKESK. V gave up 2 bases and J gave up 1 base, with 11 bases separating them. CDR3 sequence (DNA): TGTGCCAGCAGCCAAACGTTAGGTTCCCAAGAGACCCAGTACTTC. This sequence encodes CASSQTLGSQETQYF. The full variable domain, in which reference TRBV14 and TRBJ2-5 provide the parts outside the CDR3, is EAGVTQFPSHSVIEKGQTVTLRCDPISGHDNLYWYRRVMGKEIKFLLHFVKESKQDESGMPNNRFLAERTGGTYSTLKVQPAELEDSGVYFCASSQTLGSQETQYFGPGTRLLVL.

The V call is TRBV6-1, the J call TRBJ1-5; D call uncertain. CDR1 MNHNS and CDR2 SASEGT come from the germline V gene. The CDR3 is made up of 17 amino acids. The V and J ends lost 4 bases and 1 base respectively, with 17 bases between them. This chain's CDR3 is CASSALWVGNSNQPQHF. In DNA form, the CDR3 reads TGTGCCAGCAGTGCGCTTTGGGTGGGGAACAGCAATCAGCCCCAGCATTTT.

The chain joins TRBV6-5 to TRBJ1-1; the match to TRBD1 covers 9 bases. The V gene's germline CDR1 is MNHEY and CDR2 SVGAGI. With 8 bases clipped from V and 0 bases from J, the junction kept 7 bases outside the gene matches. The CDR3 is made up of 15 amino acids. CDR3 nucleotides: TGTGCCAGCTGCACACAGGGGGCTATGAACACTGAAGCTTTCTTT. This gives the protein CASCTQGAMNTEAFF.

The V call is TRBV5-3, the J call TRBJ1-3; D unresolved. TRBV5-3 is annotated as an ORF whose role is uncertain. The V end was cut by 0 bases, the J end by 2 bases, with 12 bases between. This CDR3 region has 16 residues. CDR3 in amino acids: CARSLVGRSAGNTIYF. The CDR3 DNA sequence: TGTGCCAGAAGCTTGGTAGGCAGGTCGGCTGGAAACACCATATATTTT.

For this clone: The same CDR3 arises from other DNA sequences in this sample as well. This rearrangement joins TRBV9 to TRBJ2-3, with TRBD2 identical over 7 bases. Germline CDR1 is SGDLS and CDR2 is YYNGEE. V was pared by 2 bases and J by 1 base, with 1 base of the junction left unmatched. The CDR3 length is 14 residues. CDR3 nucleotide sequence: TGTGCCAGCAGCGTCCGGGGGGGCACAGATACGCAGTATTTT. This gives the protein CASSVRGGTDTQYF.

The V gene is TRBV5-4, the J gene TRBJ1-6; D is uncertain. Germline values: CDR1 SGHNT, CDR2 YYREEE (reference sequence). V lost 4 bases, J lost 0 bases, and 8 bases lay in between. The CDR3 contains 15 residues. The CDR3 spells CASSPMSSYNSPLHF. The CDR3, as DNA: TGTGCCAGCAGCCCAATGAGCTCCTATAATTCACCCCTCCACTTT.

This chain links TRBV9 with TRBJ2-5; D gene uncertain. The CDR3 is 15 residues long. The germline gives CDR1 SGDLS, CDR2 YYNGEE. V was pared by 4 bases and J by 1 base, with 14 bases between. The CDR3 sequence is CASSPTADPQETQYF. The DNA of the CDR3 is TGTGCCAGCAGCCCCACGGCGGATCCCCAAGAGACCCAGTACTTC.